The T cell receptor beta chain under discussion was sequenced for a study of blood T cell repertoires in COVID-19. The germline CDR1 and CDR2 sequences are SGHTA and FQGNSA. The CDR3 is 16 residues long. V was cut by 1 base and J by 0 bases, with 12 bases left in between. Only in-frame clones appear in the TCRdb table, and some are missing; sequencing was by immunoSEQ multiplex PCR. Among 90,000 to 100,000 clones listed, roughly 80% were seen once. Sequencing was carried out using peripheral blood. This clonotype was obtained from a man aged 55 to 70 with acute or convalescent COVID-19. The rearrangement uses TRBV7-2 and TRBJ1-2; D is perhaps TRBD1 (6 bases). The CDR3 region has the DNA TGTGCCAGCAGCTTAGTTGGGGGCAGGGCTAACTATGGCTACACCTTC. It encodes CASSLVGGRANYGYTF.